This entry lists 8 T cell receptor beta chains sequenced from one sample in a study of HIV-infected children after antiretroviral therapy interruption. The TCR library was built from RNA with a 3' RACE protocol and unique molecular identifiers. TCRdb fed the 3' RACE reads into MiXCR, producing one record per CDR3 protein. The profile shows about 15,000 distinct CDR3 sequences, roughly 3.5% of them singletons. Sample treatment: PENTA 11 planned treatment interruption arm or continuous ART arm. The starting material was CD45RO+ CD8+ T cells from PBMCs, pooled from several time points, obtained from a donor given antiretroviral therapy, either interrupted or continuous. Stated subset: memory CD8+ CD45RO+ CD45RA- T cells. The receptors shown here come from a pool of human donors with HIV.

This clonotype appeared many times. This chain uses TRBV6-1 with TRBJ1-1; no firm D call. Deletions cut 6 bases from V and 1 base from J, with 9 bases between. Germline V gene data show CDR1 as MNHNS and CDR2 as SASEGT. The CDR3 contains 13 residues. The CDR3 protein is CASRRTENTEAFF. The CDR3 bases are TGTGCCAGCAGAAGGACCGAGAACACTGAAGCTTTCTTT.

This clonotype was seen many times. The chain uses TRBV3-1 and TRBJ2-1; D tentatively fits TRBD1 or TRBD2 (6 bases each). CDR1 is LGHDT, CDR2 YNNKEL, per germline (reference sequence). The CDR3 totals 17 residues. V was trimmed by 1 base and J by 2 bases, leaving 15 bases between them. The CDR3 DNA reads TGTGCCAGCAGCCAAGGAGGGGGGAGTAGCCCCTACAATGAGCAGTTCTTC. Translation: CASSQGGGSSPYNEQFF.

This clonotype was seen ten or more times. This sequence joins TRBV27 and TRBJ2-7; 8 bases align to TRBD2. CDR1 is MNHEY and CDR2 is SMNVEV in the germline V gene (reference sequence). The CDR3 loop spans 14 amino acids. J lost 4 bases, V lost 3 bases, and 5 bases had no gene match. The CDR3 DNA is TGTGCCAGCAGTTTCGGGACTAGTTTGTACGAGCAGTACTTC. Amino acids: CASSFGTSLYEQYF.

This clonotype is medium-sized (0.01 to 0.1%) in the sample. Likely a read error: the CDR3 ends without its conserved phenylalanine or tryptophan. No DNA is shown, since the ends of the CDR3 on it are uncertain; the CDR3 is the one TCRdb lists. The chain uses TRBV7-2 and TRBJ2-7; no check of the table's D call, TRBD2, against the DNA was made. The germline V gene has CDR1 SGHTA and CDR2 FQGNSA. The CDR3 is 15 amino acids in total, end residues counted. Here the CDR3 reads CASSPPPGLAGELVM.

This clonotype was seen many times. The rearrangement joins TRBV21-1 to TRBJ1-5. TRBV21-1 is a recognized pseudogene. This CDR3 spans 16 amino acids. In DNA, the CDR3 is TGTGCCAGCAGCAAAGTCGACCGGAGGATTTTTCAGCCCCAGCATTTT. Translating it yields CASSKVDRRIFQPQHF.

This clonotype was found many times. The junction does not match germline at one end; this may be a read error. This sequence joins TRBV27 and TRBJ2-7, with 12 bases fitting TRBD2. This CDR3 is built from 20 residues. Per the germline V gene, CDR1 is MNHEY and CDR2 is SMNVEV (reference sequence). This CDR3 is CASSFAQAEGLAGSSYKQYF. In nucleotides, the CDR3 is TGTGCCAGCAGTTTCGCTCAAGCAGAGGGACTAGCGGGCAGCTCCTACAAGCAGTACTTC.

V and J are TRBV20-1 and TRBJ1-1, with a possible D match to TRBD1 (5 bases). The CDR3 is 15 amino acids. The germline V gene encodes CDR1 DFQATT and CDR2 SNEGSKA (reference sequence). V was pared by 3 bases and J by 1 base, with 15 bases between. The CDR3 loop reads CSARMTGRQNTEAFF. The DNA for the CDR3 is TGCAGTGCTAGGATGACGGGACGGCAGAACACTGAAGCTTTCTTT.

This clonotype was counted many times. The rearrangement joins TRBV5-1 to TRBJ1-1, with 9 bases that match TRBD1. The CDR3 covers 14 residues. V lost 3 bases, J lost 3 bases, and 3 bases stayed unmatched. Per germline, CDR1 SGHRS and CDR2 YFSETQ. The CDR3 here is CASSSYRGHTEAFF. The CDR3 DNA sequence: TGCGCCAGCAGCTCGTACAGGGGGCACACTGAAGCTTTCTTT.